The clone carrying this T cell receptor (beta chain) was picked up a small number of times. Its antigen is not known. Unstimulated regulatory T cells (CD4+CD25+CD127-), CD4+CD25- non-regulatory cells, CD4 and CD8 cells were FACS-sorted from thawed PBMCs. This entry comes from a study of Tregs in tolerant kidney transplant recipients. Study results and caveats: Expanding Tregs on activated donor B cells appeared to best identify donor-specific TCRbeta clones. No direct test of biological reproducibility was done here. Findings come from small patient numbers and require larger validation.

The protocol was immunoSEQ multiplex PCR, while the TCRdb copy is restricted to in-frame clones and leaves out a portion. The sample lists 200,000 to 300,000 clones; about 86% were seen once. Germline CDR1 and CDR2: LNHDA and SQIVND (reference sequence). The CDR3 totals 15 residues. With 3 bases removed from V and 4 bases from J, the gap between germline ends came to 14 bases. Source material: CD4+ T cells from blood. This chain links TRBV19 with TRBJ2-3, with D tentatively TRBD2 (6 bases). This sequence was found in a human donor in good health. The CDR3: CASSIYTGVADTQYF. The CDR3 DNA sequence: TGTGCCAGTAGTATTTATACGGGAGTGGCAGATACGCAGTATTTT.